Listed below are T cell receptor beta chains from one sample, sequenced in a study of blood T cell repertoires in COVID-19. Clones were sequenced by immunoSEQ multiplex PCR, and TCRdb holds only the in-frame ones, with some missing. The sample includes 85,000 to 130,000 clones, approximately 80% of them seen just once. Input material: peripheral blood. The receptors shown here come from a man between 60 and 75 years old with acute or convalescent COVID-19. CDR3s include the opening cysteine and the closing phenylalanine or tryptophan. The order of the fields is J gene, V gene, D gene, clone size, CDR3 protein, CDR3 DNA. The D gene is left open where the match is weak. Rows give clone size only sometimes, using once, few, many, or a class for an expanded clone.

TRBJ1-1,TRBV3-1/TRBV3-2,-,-,CASSQVRNTEAFF,TGTGCCAGCAGCCAAGTTCGGAACACTGAAGCTTTCTTT
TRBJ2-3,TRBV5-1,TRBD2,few,CASSRTSGRDTQYF,TGCGCCAGCAGCCGGACTAGCGGGAGGGATACGCAGTATTTT
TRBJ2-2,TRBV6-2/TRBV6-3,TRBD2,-,CASSYRGLAEGGELFF,TGTGCCAGCAGTTACCGGGGACTAGCCGAGGGCGGGGAGCTGTTTTTT
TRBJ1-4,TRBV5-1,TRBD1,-,CASSLAPGTGLYSEKLFF,TGCGCCAGCAGCTTGGCCCCCGGGACAGGGCTCTATAGTGAAAAACTGTTTTTT
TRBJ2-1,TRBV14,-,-,CASSQDLGTPDYNEQFF,TGTGCCAGCAGCCAAGATCTGGGGACACCGGACTACAATGAGCAGTTCTTC
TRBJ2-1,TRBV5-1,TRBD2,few,CASSGGLAGLLSYNEQFF,TGCGCCAGCAGCGGGGGACTAGCGGGTCTCCTTTCCTACAATGAGCAGTTCTTC
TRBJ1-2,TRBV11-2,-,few,CASSLGDGMSYGYTF,TGTGCCAGCAGCTTAGGAGACGGGATGAGCTATGGCTACACCTTC
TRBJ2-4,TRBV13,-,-,CASSPRDKNIQYF,TGTGCCAGCAGCCCCCGGGACAAAAACATTCAGTACTTC
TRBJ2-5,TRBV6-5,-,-,CAITRGGQETQYF,TGTGCCATTACCAGGGGTGGGCAAGAGACCCAGTACTTC
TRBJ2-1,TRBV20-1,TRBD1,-,CSASDYRGDEQFF,TGCAGTGCTAGTGATTACAGGGGAGATGAGCAGTTCTTC
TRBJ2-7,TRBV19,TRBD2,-,CASSPSSSGGLYEQYF,TGTGCCAGTAGTCCCTCCTCTAGCGGGGGCCTCTACGAGCAGTACTTC
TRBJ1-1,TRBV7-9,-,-,CASSPGATEAFF,TGTGCCAGCAGCCCTGGGGCGACTGAAGCTTTCTTT
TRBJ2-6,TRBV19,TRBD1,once,CASTQDRTGSGANVLTF,TGTGCCAGCACCCAGGACAGGACGGGATCTGGGGCCAACGTCCTGACTTTC